A single sample gave rise to the 26 T cell receptor beta chains below, sequenced in a study of blood T cell repertoires in COVID-19. Using immunoSEQ multiplex PCR, the repertoire was profiled, and TCRdb retains in-frame clones only, with some absent. Here the sample spans about 160,000 clones, about 85% being singletons. Input material: peripheral blood. The receptors were gathered from a woman aged 60 to 75 with active or convalescent COVID-19.

This chain links TRBV5-1 with TRBJ1-2, with 10 bases identical to TRBD1. There are 15 residues in the CDR3. The junction had 8 bases not matched to a gene; V was cut back by 3 bases and J by 6 bases. The V gene's germline CDR1 is SGHRS and CDR2 YFSETQ. The CDR3 region is CASSSEGTGANGYTF. CDR3 in DNA: TGCGCCAGCAGCTCAGAAGGGACAGGGGCCAATGGCTACACCTTC.

This sequence joins TRBV5-6 and TRBJ2-2; TRBD1 aligns across 8 bases. The CDR3 runs 16 residues. Germline assignment: CDR1 SGHDT and CDR2 YYEEEE. V shed 1 base, J shed 5 bases, and the junction held 7 bases outside the gene matches. DNA of the CDR3: TGTGCCAGCAGCTTGATCGACAGGGGAAGGACCGGGGAGCTGTTTTTT. Its protein product is CASSLIDRGRTGELFF.

V gene TRBV27 combines with J gene TRBJ1-2; 10 bases align to TRBD1. Germline lookup yields CDR1 MNHEY and CDR2 SMNVEV (reference sequence). This CDR3 comprises 14 residues. Losses at the gene ends were 6 bases for V and 3 bases for J; bases not matched to a gene: 4. The DNA for the CDR3 is TGTGCCAGCAGCCCGACAGGGGGCCACTATGGCTACACCTTC. Protein product: CASSPTGGHYGYTF.

The chain employs TRBV7-2 and TRBJ2-7; TRBD1 is a possible D gene (6 bases). The CDR3 sequence is 14 residues long. Germline V gene data show CDR1 as SGHTA and CDR2 as FQGNSA. The V and J ends lost 1 base and 4 bases respectively, with 11 bases between them. CDR3 sequence: CASSLGQVEYEQYF. The CDR3 DNA reads as TGTGCCAGCAGCTTAGGACAGGTTGAGTACGAGCAGTACTTC. The full variable domain, completed using reference TRBV7-2 and TRBJ2-7, is GAGVSQSPSNKVTEKGKDVELRCDPISGHTALYWYRQSLGQGLEFLIYFQGNSAPDKSGLPSDRFSAERTGGSVSTLTIQRTQQEDSAVYLCASSLGQVEYEQYFGPGTRLTVT.

This rearrangement joins TRBV11-2 to TRBJ1-4, with TRBD1 matching over 7 bases. Trimming cost V 5 bases and J 4 bases; bases outside gene matches: 4. CDR1 is SGHAT, CDR2 FQNNGV, per germline. This CDR3 has 14 residues. CDR3: CASSRGQVNEKLFF. DNA for the CDR3: TGTGCCAGCAGCAGAGGACAGGTTAATGAAAAACTGTTTTTT.

The V call is TRBV6-1, the J call TRBJ1-1; D is ambiguous. Trimming took 2 bases from V and 0 from J, leaving 7 bases between them. The CDR3 spans 14 residues. Germline CDR1 and CDR2: MNHNS and SASEGT. The CDR3 loop reads CASSEKSLNTEAFF. The CDR3 nucleotides read TGTGCCAGCAGTGAAAAGAGCTTGAACACTGAAGCTTTCTTT.

The genes are TRBV7-9 and TRBJ1-6, with D perhaps TRBD1 (5 bases). This CDR3 spans 16 amino acids. The V gene lost 1 base and the J gene lost 7 bases, with 14 bases spanning the gap. Germline V gene sequence: CDR1 SEHNR, CDR2 FQNEAQ (reference sequence). The CDR3 spells CASSLDPRTMNSPLHF. The CDR3 DNA sequence: TGTGCCAGCAGCTTAGATCCTAGGACAATGAATTCACCCCTCCACTTT.

As to this clone: In the same sample, other DNA sequences code for this CDR3. The chain has TRBV18 and TRBJ2-7, with 10 positions matching TRBD1. There are 15 residues in the CDR3. CDR1 is KGHSH and CDR2 is LQKENI in the germline V gene. Trimming removed 3 bases from V and 1 base from J; junction bases left unmatched: 3. CDR3 loop: CASSPPGQGSYEQYF. The CDR3 DNA is TGTGCCAGCTCACCTCCGGGACAGGGGTCCTACGAGCAGTACTTC.

This clone was seen just once. J is TRBJ1-1 and V is TRBV29-1; 7 bases agree with TRBD1. Trimming removed 0 bases from V and 3 bases from J; junction bases left unmatched: 4. Germline CDR1 SQVTM, CDR2 ANQGSEA. This CDR3 is built from 14 residues. CDR3 sequence (DNA): TGCAGCGTTGAAGAGGATAGGGGGCACACTGAAGCTTTCTTT. This codes for CSVEEDRGHTEAFF.

The chain employs TRBV9 and TRBJ1-1; D unclear. The V end was cut by 0 bases, the J end by 6 bases, with 12 bases between. The CDR3 covers 14 residues. CDR1 and CDR2 from the germline V gene are SGDLS and YYNGEE. DNA for the CDR3: TGTGCCAGCAGCGTAGCCCCGACCGGGGCTGAAGCTTTCTTT. Translation: CASSVAPTGAEAFF.

The J gene is TRBJ1-2, the V gene TRBV18, with D perhaps matching TRBD1 (6 bases). The length of the CDR3 is 15 residues. Germline V CDR1 and CDR2: KGHSH, LQKENI. With 2 bases removed from V and 2 bases from J, the gap between germline ends came to 12 bases. CDR3 region: CASSPNGQQNYGYTF. As DNA, the CDR3 is TGTGCCAGCTCACCAAACGGACAGCAGAACTATGGCTACACCTTC.

The chain carries TRBV4-3 and TRBJ1-1; unclear D gene. Germline V gene lookup returns CDR1 LGHNA and CDR2 YSLEER. The CDR3 consists of 12 residues. V lost 0 bases and J lost 4, with 3 bases in between. The CDR3 sequence: CASSQERTEAFF. DNA for the CDR3: TGCGCCAGCAGCCAAGAGCGCACTGAAGCTTTCTTT.

V is TRBV6-2 or TRBV6-3 and J is TRBJ1-2, with a possible D match to TRBD1 (5 bases). This CDR3 is built from 13 residues. Looked up from germline, CDR1 is MNHEY and CDR2 is SVGEGT. V was trimmed by 5 bases and J by 7 bases, leaving 14 bases between them. In DNA form, the CDR3 reads TGTGCCAGCAGTACCCCCAGGGAGGGTGGCTACACCTTC. This sequence encodes CASSTPREGGYTF.

The rearrangement joins TRBV13 to TRBJ2-2; 14 nucleotides align to TRBD2. CDR3 length: 16 residues. With 4 bases clipped from V and 6 bases from J, the junction kept 4 bases outside the gene matches. The germline V gene encodes CDR1 PRHDT and CDR2 FYEKMQ (reference sequence). The DNA for the CDR3 is TGTGCCAGCAGCTACGGGACTAGCGGGGGTGCCGGGGAGCTGTTTTTT. Amino acids: CASSYGTSGGAGELFF. Using reference TRBV13 and TRBJ2-2 for the parts outside the CDR3, the full variable domain is AAGVIQSPRHLIKEKRETATLKCYPIPRHDTVYWYQQGPGQDPQFLISFYEKMQSDKGSIPDRFSAQQFSDYHSELNMSSLELGDSALYFCASSYGTSGGAGELFFGEGSRLTVL.

The rearrangement uses TRBV15 and TRBJ1-1, with D perhaps TRBD1 (6 bases). Looked up from germline, CDR1 is LNHNV and CDR2 is YYDKDF (reference sequence). The CDR3 contains 15 residues. Trimming shortened V by 0 bases and J by 4 bases, and 12 bases separated the two germline ends. CDR3 nucleotide sequence: TGTGCCACCAGCAGAGATACAGGGAGCGGCACTGAAGCTTTCTTT. Residues: CATSRDTGSGTEAFF.

The chain has TRBV19 and TRBJ1-1, with D possibly being TRBD1 (6 bases). V was cut by 5 bases and J by 0 bases, with 10 bases left in between. CDR1 is LNHDA and CDR2 is SQIVND in the germline V gene (reference sequence). The CDR3 loop spans 14 amino acids. CDR3 nucleotide sequence: TGTGCCAGTAGTGTACAGGGCCTGAACACTGAAGCTTTCTTT. The encoded protein is CASSVQGLNTEAFF.

The chain combines TRBV5-4 with TRBJ1-2; TRBD1 might be the D (6 bases). CDR3 length equals 15 residues. V was clipped by 3 bases and J by 0 bases, with 12 bases between them. CDR1 is SGHNT and CDR2 is YYREEE in the germline V gene (reference sequence). The CDR3: CASSWGGASNYGYTF. The CDR3 DNA reads as TGTGCCAGCAGCTGGGGGGGGGCGTCTAACTATGGCTACACCTTC.

V and J are TRBV4-1 and TRBJ1-4; no clear D gene. The germline CDR1 and CDR2 sequences are MGHRA and YSYEKL. The CDR3 covers 17 residues. With 1 base removed from V and 8 bases from J, the gap between germline ends came to 20 bases. The CDR3 coding sequence is TGCGCCAGCAGCCAAGGGAGTCTCTTAACTCCTGGGGAAAAACTGTTTTTT. Translated: CASSQGSLLTPGEKLFF.

Only a few counts were recorded for this clone. The gene calls are TRBV18 and TRBJ1-4; D remains ambiguous. In germline, CDR1 is KGHSH, CDR2 LQKENI. The V end was cut by 5 bases, the J end by 3 bases, with 13 bases between. The CDR3 extends over 15 amino acids. CDR3 nucleotides: TGTGCCAGCTCATCAGATCTTCGGGCTAATGAAAAACTGTTTTTT. Residues: CASSSDLRANEKLFF.

The CDR3 is CASSYSGGVETQYF. CDR3 nucleotide sequence: TGTGCCAGCAGTTACTCCGGAGGGGTGGAGACCCAGTACTTC. V usage is TRBV6-6 and J usage is TRBJ2-5, with D perhaps TRBD2 (6 bases). Deletions cut 0 bases from V and 5 bases from J, with 10 bases between. The CDR3 is 14 residues long. Germline CDR1 MNHNY, CDR2 SVGAGI (reference sequence).

The gene calls are TRBV6-5 and TRBJ2-7, with TRBD2 matching 7 bases. The CDR3 extends over 14 amino acids. Germline CDR1 MNHEY, CDR2 SVGAGI. J was trimmed by 10 bases and V by 10 bases; bases with no gene match: 19. CDR3 residues: CATRFGSSGLTQYF. The CDR3 DNA is TGTGCCACTCGGTTTGGATCTAGCGGCCTTACCCAGTACTTC.

The gene calls are TRBV5-4 and TRBJ2-2; 10 nucleotides align to TRBD2. The CDR3 consists of 16 residues. The V gene end was trimmed by 4 bases and the J gene end by 3 bases; junction bases not matched to a gene: 6. Germline V lookup: CDR1 SGHNT, CDR2 YYREEE (reference sequence). The CDR3, as DNA: TGTGCCAGCAGCCGGGAGCGGGGGGGCCACACCGGGGAGCTGTTTTTT. Protein product: CASSRERGGHTGELFF.

V gene TRBV18 combines with J gene TRBJ2-3, with 13 bases lining up with TRBD2. V trimming: 3 bases; J trimming: 6 bases; junction bases outside the gene matches: 12. In germline, CDR1 is KGHSH, CDR2 LQKENI. This CDR3 region has 18 residues. CDR3 sequence reads: CASSPPRTSGGSVDTQYF. The CDR3 DNA reads as TGTGCCAGCTCACCCCCCCGGACTAGCGGGGGTTCGGTGGATACGCAGTATTTT.

J is TRBJ1-2 and V is TRBV10-2; D gene unclear. This CDR3 has 13 amino acids. CDR1 and CDR2 from the germline V gene are WSHSY and SAAADI. Trimming cost V 0 bases and J 5 bases, with 7 bases left between them. The CDR3 is CASSESSIYGYTF. The CDR3 DNA reads as TGCGCCAGCAGTGAGTCGTCCATTTATGGCTACACCTTC.

The chain uses TRBV6-6 and TRBJ1-6; 9 bases line up with TRBD1. Looked up from germline, CDR1 is MNHNY and CDR2 is SVGAGI (reference sequence). This CDR3 region has 14 residues. V gave up 6 bases and J gave up 9 bases; unmatched junction bases: 6. The CDR3 spells CASSPGQGSSPLHF. The CDR3 DNA reads as TGTGCCAGCAGCCCCGGACAGGGGAGTTCACCCCTCCACTTT.

This clone came up once. The V call is TRBV6-7, the J call TRBJ1-2; D is ambiguous. Being an ORF, TRBV6-7 has a function that is uncertain. This CDR3 is 14 amino acids long. CDR3 protein: CVKPKQLLNYGYTF. The CDR3 DNA follows: TGTGTCAAACCGAAACAGCTACTTAACTATGGCTACACCTTC.